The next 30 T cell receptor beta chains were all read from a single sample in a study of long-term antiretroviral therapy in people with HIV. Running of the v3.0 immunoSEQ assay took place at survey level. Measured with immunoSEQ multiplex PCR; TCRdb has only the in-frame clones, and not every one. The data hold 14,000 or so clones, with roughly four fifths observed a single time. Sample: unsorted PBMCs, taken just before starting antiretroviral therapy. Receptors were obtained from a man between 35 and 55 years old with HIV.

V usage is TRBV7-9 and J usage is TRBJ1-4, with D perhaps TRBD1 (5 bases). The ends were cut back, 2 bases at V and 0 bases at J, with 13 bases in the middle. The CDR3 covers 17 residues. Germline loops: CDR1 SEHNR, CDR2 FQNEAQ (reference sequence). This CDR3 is CASSLTPGTATNEKLFF. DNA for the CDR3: TGTGCCAGCAGCTTAACCCCAGGGACGGCAACTAATGAAAAACTGTTTTTT.

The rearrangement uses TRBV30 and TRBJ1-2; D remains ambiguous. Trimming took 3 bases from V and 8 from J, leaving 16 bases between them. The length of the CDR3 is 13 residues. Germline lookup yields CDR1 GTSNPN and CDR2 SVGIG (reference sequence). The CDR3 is CAWSQERAGGYTF. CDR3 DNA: TGTGCCTGGAGCCAAGAGCGGGCGGGGGGCTACACCTTC.

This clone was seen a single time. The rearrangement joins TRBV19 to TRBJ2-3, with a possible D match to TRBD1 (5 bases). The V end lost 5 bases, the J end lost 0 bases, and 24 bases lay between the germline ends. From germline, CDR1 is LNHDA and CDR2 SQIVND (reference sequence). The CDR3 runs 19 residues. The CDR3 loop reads CASSPSPGPFQTSTDTQYF. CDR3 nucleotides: TGTGCCAGTAGTCCTTCTCCAGGGCCCTTCCAGACTAGCACAGATACGCAGTATTTT.

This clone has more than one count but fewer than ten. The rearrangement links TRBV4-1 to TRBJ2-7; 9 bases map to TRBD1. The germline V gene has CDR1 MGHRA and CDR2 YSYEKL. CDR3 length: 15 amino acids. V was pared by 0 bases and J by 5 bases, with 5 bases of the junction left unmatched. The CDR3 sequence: CASSQENRGLDEQYF. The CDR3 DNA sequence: TGCGCCAGCAGCCAAGAAAACAGGGGGCTCGACGAGCAGTACTTC.

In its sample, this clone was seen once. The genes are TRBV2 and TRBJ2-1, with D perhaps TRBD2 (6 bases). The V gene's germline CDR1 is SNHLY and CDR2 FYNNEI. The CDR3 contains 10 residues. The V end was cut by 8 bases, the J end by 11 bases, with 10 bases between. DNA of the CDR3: TGTGCCAGCGGCGGGACCCAGCAGTTCTTC. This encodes CASGGTQQFF.

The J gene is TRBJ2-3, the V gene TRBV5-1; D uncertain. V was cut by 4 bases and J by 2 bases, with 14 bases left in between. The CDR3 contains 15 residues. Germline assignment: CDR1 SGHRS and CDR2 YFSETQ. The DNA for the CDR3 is TGCGCCAGCAGCGACGGACGGACCTCCACAGATACGCAGTATTTT. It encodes CASSDGRTSTDTQYF.

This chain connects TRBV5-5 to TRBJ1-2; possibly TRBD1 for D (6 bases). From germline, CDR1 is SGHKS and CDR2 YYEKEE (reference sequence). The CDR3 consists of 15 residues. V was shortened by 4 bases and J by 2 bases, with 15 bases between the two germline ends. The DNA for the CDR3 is TGTGCCAGCAGCACGGGACGGACAGCCAACTATGGCTACACCTTC. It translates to CASSTGRTANYGYTF.

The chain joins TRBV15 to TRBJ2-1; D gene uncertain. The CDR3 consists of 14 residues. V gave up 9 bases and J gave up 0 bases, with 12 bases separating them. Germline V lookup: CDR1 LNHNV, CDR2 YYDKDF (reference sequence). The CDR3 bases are TGTGCCACTCGAAGTCCCAGCTCCTACAATGAGCAGTTCTTC. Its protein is CATRSPSSYNEQFF.

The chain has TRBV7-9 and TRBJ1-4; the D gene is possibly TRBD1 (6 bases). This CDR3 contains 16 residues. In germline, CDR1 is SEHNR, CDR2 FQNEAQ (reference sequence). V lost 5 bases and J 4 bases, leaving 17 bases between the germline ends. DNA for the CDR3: TGTGCCAGCAGCCTGGAGTGGGGGCAGGGTAATGAAAAACTGTTTTTT. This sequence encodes CASSLEWGQGNEKLFF.

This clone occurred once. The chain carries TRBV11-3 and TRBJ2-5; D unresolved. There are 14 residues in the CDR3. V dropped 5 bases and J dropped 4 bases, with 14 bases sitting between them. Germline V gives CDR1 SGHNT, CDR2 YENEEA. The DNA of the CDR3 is TGTGCCAGCAGCCACTCGGTGTTGGGAGAGACCCAGTACTTC. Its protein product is CASSHSVLGETQYF.

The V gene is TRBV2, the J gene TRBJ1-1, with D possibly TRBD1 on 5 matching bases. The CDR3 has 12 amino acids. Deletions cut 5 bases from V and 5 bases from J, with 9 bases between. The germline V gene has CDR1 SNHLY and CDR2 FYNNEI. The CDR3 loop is CASSKTETEAFF. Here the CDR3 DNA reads TGTGCCAGCAGTAAGACAGAAACTGAAGCTTTCTTT.

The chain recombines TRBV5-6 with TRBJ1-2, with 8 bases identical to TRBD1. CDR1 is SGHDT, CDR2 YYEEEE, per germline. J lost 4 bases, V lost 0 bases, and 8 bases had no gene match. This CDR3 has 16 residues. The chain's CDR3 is CASSLGQGAAAYGYTF. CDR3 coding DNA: TGTGCCAGCAGCTTGGGGCAGGGGGCCGCGGCCTATGGCTACACCTTC.

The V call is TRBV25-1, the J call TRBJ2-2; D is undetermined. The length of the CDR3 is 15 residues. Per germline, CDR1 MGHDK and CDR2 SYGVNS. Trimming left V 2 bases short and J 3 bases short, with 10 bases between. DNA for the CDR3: TGTGCCAGCAGTGAACTAGAACTACACACCGGGGAGCTGTTTTTT. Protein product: CASSELELHTGELFF.

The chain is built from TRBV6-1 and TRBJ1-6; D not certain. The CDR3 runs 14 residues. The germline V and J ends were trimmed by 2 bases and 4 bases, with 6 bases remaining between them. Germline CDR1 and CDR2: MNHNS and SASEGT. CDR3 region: CASSERSYNSPLHF. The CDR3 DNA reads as TGTGCCAGCAGTGAAAGGTCTTATAATTCACCCCTCCACTTT.

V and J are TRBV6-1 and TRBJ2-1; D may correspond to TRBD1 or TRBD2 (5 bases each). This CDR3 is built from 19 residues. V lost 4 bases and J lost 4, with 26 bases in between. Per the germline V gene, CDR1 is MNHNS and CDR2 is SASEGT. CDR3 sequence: CASSAFDRPGTTFYNEQFF. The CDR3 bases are TGTGCCAGCAGTGCCTTCGACAGACCCGGGACCACCTTTTACAATGAGCAGTTCTTC.

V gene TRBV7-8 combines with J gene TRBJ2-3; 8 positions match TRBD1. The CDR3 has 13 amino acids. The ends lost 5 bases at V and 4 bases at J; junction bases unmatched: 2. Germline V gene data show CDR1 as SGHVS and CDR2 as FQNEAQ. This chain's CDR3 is CASSTGQADTQYF. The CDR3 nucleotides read TGTGCCAGCAGCACGGGACAGGCAGATACGCAGTATTTT.

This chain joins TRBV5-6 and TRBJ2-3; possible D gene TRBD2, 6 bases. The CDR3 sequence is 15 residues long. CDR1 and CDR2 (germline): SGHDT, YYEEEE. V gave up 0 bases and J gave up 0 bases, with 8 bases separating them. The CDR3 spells CASSLDGTSTDTQYF. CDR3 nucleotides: TGTGCCAGCAGCTTGGACGGGACTAGCACAGATACGCAGTATTTT.

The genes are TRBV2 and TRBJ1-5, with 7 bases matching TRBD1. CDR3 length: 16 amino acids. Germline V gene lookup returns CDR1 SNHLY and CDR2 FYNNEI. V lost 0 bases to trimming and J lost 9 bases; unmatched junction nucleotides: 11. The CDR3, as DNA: TGTGCCAGCAGTGAAGCGATGGACAGGCTCGGGGGGCCCCAGCATTTT. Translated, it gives CASSEAMDRLGGPQHF. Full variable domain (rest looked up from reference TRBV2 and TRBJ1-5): EPEVTQTPSHQVTQMGQEVILRCVPISNHLYFYWYRQILGQKVEFLVSFYNNEISEKSEIFDDQFSVERPDGSNFTLKIRSTKLEDSAMYFCASSEAMDRLGGPQHFGDGTRLSIL.

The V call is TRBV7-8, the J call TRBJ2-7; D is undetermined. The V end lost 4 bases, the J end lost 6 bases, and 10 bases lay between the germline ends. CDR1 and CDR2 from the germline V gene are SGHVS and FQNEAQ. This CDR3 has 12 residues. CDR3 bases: TGTGCCAGCAGCTCCCACGGCGGCGAGCAGTACTTC. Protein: CASSSHGGEQYF.

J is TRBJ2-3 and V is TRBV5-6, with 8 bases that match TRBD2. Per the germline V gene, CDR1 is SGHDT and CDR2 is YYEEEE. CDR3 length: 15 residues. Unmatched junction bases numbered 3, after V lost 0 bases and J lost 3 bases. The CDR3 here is CASSLGGRQTDTQYF. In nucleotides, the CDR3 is TGTGCCAGCAGCTTGGGCGGGAGGCAGACAGATACGCAGTATTTT.

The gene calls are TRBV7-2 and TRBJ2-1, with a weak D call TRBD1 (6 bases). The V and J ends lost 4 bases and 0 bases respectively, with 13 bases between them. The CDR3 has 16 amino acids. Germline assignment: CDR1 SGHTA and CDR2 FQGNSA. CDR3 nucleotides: TGTGCCAGCAGCTCTGCACCGACAGGCTCCTACAATGAGCAGTTCTTC. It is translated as CASSSAPTGSYNEQFF.

CDR3 DNA: TGTGCCTGGACCTCGGGACAGCATAATGAGCAGTTCTTC. It yields the protein CAWTSGQHNEQFF. The chain links TRBV30 to TRBJ2-1; 7 nucleotides match TRBD1. V dropped 4 bases and J dropped 7; count of bases not matched to a gene: 7. CDR1 and CDR2 (germline): GTSNPN, SVGIG (reference sequence). There are 13 residues in the CDR3. The full variable domain, its missing parts supplied by reference TRBV30 and TRBJ2-1, is SQTIHQWPATLVQPVGSPLSLECTVEGTSNPNLYWYRQAAGRGLQLLFYSVGIGQISSEVPQNLSASRPQDRQFILSSKKLLLSDSGFYLCAWTSGQHNEQFFGPGTRLTVL.

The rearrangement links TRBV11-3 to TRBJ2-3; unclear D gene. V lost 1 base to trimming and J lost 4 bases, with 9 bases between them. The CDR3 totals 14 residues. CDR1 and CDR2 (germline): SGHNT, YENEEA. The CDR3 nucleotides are TGTGCCAGCAGCTTAGGGGGTTGGGCAGATACGCAGTATTTT. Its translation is CASSLGGWADTQYF.

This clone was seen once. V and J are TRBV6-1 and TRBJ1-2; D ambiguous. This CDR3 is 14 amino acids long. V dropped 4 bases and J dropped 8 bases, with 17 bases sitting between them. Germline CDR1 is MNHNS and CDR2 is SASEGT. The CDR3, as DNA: TGTGCCAGCAGTGTGGCATTCGGGGATTACGGCTACACCTTC. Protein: CASSVAFGDYGYTF.

CDR3 residues: CASSRDRLGEQYF. CDR3 sequence (DNA): TGTGCCAGCAGCCGGGACAGGTTGGGCGAGCAGTACTTC. The chain recombines TRBV7-8 with TRBJ2-7; 8 bases map to TRBD1. This CDR3 has 13 residues. Per the germline V gene, CDR1 is SGHVS and CDR2 is FQNEAQ. J gave up 6 bases and V 5 bases, and 6 bases lay outside the gene matches.

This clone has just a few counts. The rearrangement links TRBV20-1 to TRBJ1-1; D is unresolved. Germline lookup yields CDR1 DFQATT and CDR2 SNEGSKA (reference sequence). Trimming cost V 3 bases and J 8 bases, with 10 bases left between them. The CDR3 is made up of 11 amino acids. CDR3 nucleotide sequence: TGCAGTGCTAGTCCCGGGAACGAAGCTTTCTTT. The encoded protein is CSASPGNEAFF.

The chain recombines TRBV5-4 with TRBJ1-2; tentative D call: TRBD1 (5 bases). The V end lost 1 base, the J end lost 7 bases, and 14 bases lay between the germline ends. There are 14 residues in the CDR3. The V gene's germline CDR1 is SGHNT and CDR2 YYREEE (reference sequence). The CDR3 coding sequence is TGTGCCAGCAGCTTGCGGGGGGTGACTGCTGGCTACACCTTC. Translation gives CASSLRGVTAGYTF. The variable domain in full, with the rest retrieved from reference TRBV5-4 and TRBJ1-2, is ETGVTQSPTHLIKTRGQQVTLRCSSQSGHNTVSWYQQALGQGPQFIFQYYREEENGRGNFPPRFSGLQFPNYSSELNVNALELDDSALYLCASSLRGVTAGYTFGSGTRLTVV.

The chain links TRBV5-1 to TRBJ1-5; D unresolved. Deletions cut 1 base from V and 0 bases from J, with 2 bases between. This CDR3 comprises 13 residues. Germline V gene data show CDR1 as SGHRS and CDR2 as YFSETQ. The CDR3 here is CASSLNSNQPQHF. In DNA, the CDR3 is TGCGCCAGCAGCTTGAATAGCAATCAGCCCCAGCATTTT.

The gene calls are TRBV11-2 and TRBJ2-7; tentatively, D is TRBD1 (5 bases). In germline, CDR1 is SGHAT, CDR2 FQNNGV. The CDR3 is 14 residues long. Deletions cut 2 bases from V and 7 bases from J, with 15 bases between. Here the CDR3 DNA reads TGTGCCAGCAGCTTATATTCCCAGGGAAAGGAGCAGTACTTC. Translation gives CASSLYSQGKEQYF.

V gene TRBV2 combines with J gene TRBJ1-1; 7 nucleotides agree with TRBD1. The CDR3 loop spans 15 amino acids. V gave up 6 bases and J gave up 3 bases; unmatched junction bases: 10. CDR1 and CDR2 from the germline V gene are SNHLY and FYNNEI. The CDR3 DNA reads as TGTGCCAGCAGCAAGGGACAGACGATTTACACTGAAGCTTTCTTT. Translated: CASSKGQTIYTEAFF.